The 5 T cell receptor beta chains below all came from one sample that was sequenced in a study of a mutant IDH1 vaccine in newly diagnosed glioma. Method: immunoSEQ multiplex PCR; TCRdb's copy keeps in-frame clones and lacks some. Of 75,000 to 100,000 clones listed, roughly 82% are singletons. The time point denotes: baseline, week 1 (first vaccination visit). The treatment here: pre-vaccination baseline after standard-of-care therapy. Specimen: PBMCs, collected from a glioma patient treated with radiotherapy, temozolomide or both. These TCRs come from a middle-aged man with glioma. Some clones in this sample may be carry-over from other donors' samples.

The chain is built from TRBV7-9 and TRBJ1-1, with 7 bases matching TRBD1. The CDR3 runs to 13 residues. The germline CDR1 and CDR2 sequences are SEHNR and FQNEAQ (reference sequence). V shed 1 base, J shed 10 bases, and the junction held 6 bases outside the gene matches. Here the CDR3 DNA reads TGTGCCAGCAGCTTAGGGTCGACAGGGCGAGCTTTCTTT. Translation gives CASSLGSTGRAFF. Full variable domain (missing parts from reference TRBV7-9 and TRBJ1-1): DTGVSQNPRHKITKRGQNVTFRCDPISEHNRLYWYRQTLGQGPEFLTYFQNEAQLEKSRLLSDRFSAERPKGSFSTLEIQRTEQGDSAMYLCASSLGSTGRAFFGQGTRLTVV.

This CDR3 reads CASTQTDPAYEQYF. Here the CDR3 DNA reads TGTGCCAGCACCCAAACCGACCCAGCCTACGAGCAGTACTTC. The genes are TRBV6-6 and TRBJ2-7; D gene uncertain. The CDR3 length is 14 residues. Germline loops: CDR1 MNHNY, CDR2 SVGAGI (reference sequence). Trimming took off 7 bases at V and 2 bases at J, with 15 bases between the two ends.

The chain has TRBV6-6 and TRBJ1-1; D uncertain. V lost 6 bases and J 6 bases, leaving 20 bases between the germline ends. The CDR3 totals 15 residues. In germline, CDR1 is MNHNY, CDR2 SVGAGI (reference sequence). The CDR3 region is CASRTLAAVVAEAFF. The CDR3 DNA follows: TGTGCCAGCAGAACCTTAGCAGCGGTTGTCGCTGAAGCTTTCTTT.

The sample holds one count of this clone. This chain uses TRBV6-6 with TRBJ1-5, with 7 bases lining up with TRBD1. This CDR3 contains 16 residues. The V and J ends lost 6 bases and 3 bases, in that order; junction bases with no gene match: 11. CDR1 is MNHNY, CDR2 SVGAGI, per germline (reference sequence). The CDR3 loop is CASSPRDRGFNQPQHF. CDR3 coding DNA: TGTGCCAGCAGCCCCCGGGACAGAGGTTTCAATCAGCCCCAGCATTTT.

The chain has TRBV19 and TRBJ2-7, with D perhaps matching TRBD1 or TRBD2 (6 bases each). The germline V and J ends were trimmed by 4 bases and 5 bases, with 12 bases remaining between them. This CDR3 spans 13 amino acids. CDR1 LNHDA and CDR2 SQIVND come from the germline V gene (reference sequence). DNA for the CDR3: TGTGCCAGTAGTAATCGAAGGGGGGACGAGCAGTACTTC. Its protein product is CASSNRRGDEQYF.